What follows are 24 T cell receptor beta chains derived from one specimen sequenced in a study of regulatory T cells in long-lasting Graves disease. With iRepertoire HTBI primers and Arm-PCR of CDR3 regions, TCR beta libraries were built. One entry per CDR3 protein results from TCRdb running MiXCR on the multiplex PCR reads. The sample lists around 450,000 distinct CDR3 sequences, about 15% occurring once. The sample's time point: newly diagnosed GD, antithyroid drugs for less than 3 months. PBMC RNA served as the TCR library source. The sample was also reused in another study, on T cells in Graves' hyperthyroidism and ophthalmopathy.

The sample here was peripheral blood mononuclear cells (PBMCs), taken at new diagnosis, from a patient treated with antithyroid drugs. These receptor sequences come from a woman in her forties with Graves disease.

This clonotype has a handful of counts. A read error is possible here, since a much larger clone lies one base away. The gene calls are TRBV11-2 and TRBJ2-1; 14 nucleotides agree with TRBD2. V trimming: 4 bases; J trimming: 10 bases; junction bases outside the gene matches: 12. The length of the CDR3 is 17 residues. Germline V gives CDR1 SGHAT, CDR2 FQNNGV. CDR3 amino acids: CASSSGPGTSGRDEQFF. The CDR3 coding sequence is TGTGCCAGCAGCTCCGGCCCCGGGACTAGCGGGAGAGACGAGCAGTTCTTC.

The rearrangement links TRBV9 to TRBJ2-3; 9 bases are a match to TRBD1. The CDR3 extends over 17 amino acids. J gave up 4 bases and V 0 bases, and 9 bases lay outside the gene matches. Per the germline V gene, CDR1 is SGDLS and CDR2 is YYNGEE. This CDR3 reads CASSVATGGGTADTQYF. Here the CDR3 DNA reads TGTGCCAGCAGCGTAGCTACAGGGGGCGGAACCGCAGATACGCAGTATTTT.

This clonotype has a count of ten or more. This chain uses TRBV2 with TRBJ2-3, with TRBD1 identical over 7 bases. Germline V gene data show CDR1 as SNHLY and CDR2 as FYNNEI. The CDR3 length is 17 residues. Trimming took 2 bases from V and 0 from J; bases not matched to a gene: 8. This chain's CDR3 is CASSETRPGQSTDTQYF. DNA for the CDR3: TGTGCCAGCAGTGAAACGCGCCCGGGACAGAGCACAGATACGCAGTATTTT. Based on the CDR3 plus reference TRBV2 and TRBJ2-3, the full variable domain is EPEVTQTPSHQVTQMGQEVILRCVPISNHLYFYWYRQILGQKVEFLVSFYNNEISEKSEIFDDQFSVERPDGSNFTLKIRSTKLEDSAMYFCASSETRPGQSTDTQYFGPGTRLTVL.

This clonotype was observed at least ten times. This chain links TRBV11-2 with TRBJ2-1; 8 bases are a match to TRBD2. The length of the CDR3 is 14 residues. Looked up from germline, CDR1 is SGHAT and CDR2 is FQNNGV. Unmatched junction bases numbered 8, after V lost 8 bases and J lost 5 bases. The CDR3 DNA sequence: TGTGCCAGCGCCCTAGCGGGCGCCCACAATGAGCAGTTCTTC. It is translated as CASALAGAHNEQFF.

Written as DNA, the CDR3 is TGTGCCACCAGCATCCGGGTGAACACTGAAGCTTTCTTT. Amino acid sequence: CATSIRVNTEAFF. The chain employs TRBV15 and TRBJ1-1; D gene uncertain. This CDR3 comprises 13 residues. CDR1 is LNHNV, CDR2 YYDKDF, per germline (reference sequence). V was cut by 4 bases and J by 0 bases, with 6 bases left in between.

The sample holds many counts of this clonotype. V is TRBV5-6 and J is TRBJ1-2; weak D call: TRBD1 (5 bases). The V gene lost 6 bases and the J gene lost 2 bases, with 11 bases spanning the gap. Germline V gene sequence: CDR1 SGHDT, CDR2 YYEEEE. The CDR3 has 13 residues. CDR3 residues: CASTSGTNYGYTF. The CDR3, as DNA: TGTGCCAGCACCTCCGGGACCAACTATGGCTACACCTTC.

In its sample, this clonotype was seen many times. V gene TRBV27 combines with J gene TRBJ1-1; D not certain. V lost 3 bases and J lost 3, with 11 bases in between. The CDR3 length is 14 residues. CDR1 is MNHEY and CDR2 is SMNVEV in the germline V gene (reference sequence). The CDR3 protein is CASSLVSGHTEAFF. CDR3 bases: TGTGCCAGCAGTTTGGTCTCGGGCCACACTGAAGCTTTCTTT.

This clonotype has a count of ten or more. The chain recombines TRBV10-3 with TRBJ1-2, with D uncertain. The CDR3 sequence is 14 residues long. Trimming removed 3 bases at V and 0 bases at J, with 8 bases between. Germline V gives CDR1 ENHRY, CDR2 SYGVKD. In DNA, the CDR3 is TGTGCCATCAGTGATCCGACCTCTAACTATGGCTACACCTTC. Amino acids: CAISDPTSNYGYTF.

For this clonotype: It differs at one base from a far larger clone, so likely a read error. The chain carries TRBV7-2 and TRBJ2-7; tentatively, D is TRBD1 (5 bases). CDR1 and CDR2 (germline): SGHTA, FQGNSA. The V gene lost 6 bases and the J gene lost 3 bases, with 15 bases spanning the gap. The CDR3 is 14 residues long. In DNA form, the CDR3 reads TGTGCCAGCAGTCCCAGGGAAGAGAACTACGAGCAGTACTTC. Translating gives CASSPREENYEQYF.

CDR3 bases: TGTGCCAGCGGTCCCGTCGGGGGGACAGGGTCTCAGCCCCAGCATTTT. Residues: CASGPVGGTGSQPQHF. The chain has TRBV27 and TRBJ1-5, with 9 bases lining up with TRBD1. J lost 6 bases, V lost 8 bases, and 14 bases had no gene match. CDR1 is MNHEY and CDR2 is SMNVEV in the germline V gene (reference sequence). CDR3 length: 16 amino acids.

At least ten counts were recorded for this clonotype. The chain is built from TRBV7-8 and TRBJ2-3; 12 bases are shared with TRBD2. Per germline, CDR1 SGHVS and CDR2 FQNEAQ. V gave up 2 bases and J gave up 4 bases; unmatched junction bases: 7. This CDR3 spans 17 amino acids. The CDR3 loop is CASSLLAGGVWADTQYF. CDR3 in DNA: TGTGCCAGCAGCTTACTAGCGGGAGGGGTTTGGGCAGATACGCAGTATTTT.

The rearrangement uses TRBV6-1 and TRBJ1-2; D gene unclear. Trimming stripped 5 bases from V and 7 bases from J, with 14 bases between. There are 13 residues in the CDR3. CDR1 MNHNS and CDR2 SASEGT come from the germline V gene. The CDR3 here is CASSPSSAVGYTF. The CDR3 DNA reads TGTGCCAGCAGTCCAAGTAGTGCGGTTGGCTACACCTTC.

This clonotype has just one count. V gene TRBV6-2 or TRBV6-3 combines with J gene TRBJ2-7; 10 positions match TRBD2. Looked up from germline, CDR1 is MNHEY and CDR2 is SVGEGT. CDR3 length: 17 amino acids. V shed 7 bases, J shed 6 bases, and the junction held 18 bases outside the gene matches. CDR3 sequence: CASTSGLAVPRVGEQYF. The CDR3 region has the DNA TGTGCCAGCACCTCAGGACTAGCGGTCCCTCGGGTTGGCGAGCAGTACTTC.

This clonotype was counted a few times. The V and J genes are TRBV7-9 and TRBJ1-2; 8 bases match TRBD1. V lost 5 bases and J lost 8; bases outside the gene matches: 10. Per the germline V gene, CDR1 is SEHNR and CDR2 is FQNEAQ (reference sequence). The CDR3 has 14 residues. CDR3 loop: CASSLSGQGNGYTF. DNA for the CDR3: TGTGCCAGCAGCCTTAGCGGACAGGGCAACGGCTACACCTTC.

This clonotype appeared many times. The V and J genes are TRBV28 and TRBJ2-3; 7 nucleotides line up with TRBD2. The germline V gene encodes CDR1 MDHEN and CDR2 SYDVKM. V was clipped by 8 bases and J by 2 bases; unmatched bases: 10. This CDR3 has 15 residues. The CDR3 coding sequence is TGTGCCAGCGGAACTAGCGCAAAAGACACAGATACGCAGTATTTT. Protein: CASGTSAKDTDTQYF.

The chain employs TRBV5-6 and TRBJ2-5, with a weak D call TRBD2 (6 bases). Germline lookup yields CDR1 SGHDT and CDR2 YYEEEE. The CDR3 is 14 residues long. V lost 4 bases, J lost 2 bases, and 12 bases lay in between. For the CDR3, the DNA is TGTGCCAGCAGCACACGGGACTTGCAAGAGACCCAGTACTTC. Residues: CASSTRDLQETQYF.

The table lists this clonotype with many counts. Here the CDR3 reads CASSSSAMDTQYF. The CDR3 coding sequence is TGTGCCAGCAGTTCCTCGGCCATGGATACGCAGTATTTT. V and J are TRBV5-5 and TRBJ2-3; D not certain. CDR1 SGHKS and CDR2 YYEKEE come from the germline V gene (reference sequence). The CDR3 is 13 residues long. Trimming stripped 5 bases from V and 6 bases from J, with 13 bases between.

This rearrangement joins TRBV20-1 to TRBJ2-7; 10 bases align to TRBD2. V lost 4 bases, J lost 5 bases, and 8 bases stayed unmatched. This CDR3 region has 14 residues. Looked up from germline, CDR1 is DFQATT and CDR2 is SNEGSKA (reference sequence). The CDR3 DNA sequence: TGCAGTGCTACCCGGGGGCTAGCGGGAGACGAGCAGTACTTC. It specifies CSATRGLAGDEQYF.

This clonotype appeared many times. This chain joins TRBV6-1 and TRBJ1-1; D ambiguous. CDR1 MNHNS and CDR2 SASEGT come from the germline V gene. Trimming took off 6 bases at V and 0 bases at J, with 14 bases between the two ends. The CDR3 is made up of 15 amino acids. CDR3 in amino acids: CASSLSGLMNTEAFF. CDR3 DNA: TGTGCCAGCAGCCTGTCTGGACTGATGAACACTGAAGCTTTCTTT.

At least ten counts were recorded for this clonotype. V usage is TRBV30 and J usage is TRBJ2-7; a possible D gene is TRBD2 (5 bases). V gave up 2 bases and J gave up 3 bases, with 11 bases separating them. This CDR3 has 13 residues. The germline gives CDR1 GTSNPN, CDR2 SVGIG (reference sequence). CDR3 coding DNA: TGTGCCTGGAGTTTTATGGGAGTCTACGAGCAGTACTTC. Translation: CAWSFMGVYEQYF.

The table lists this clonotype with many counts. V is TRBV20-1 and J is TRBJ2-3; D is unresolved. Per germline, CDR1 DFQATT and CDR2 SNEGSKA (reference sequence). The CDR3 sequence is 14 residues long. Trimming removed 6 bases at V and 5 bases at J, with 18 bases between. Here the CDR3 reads CSATPGQVRDTQYF. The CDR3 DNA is TGCAGTGCAACCCCGGGCCAAGTAAGAGATACGCAGTATTTT.

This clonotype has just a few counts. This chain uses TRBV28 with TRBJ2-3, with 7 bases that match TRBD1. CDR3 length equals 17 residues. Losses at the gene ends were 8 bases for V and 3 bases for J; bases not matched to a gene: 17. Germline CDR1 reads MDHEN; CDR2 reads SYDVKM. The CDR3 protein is CASVPFATGVRTDTQYF. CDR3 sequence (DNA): TGTGCCAGCGTCCCATTCGCAACAGGGGTCCGAACAGATACGCAGTATTTT.

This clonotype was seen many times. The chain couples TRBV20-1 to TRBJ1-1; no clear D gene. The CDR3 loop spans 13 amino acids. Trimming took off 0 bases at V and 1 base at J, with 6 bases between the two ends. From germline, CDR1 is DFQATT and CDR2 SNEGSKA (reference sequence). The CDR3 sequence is CSARDGENTEAFF. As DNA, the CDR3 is TGCAGTGCTAGAGATGGTGAGAACACTGAAGCTTTCTTT.

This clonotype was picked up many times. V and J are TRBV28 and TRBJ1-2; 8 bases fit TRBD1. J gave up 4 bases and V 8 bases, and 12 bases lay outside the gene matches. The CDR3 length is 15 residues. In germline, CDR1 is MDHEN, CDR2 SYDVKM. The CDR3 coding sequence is TGTGCCAGCCTCTCCTCGACAGGGGTCGGCTATGGCTACACCTTC. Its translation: CASLSSTGVGYGYTF.